This T cell receptor (beta chain) is drawn from a study of tumor and adjacent non-tumor tissue in lung cancer (dated by TCRdb to the late 2010s). Background on the whole study: By cancer type, the cohort comprised eleven to twelve adenocarcinoma patients, a couple of squamous cell carcinoma patients and 1 small cell lung cancer patient. Among the approximately 15 patients, ages ranged from roughly 30 to 85 years, approximately 10 were men and 5 were women, and disease was TNM stage I to III. In total, sequencing yielded 125,075,908 productive TCRbeta reads, which works out to an average of about 4 million reads per sample. The study compared bulk TCRbeta repertoires from lung tumor tissue and matched distant non-tumor lung tissue of under 16 lung cancer patients. For each patient, one tumor sample and one normal lung sample were taken, giving some 33 paired specimens that underwent TCRbeta CDR3 sequencing.

Study-wide conclusions, independent of this receptor: The top 100 clones made up a significantly larger cumulative share of the repertoire in normal lung than in tumor tissue. Because peripheral blood was not sequenced, the blood TCRbeta repertoires of the lung cancer patients in the study went unexamined. With only about 16 patients in the cohort, the authors noted that larger samples and more detailed clinical data are needed. Significantly higher TCR diversity (inverse Simpson) was observed in tumor tissue than in normal lung tissue (approximately 430 vs 150, P = 0.0075, Mann-Whitney U test). Neither the sequencing platform nor unique molecular identifiers are mentioned in the methods. TCR diversity was significantly higher in younger patients, and higher tumor TCR diversity was associated with shorter overall and disease-free survival.

RNA was extracted from bulk unsorted tissue and checked for quality with a NanoDrop ND-1000 and an Agilent 2100. Donors were newly diagnosed lung cancer patients admitted for thoracic surgery in China between August and November 2014, without prior chemotherapy. The study excluded patients who had received radiotherapy or chemotherapy before or who had another cancer at the same time. Pieces of surgical tissue measuring roughly 1-2.2 cm3 were kept in RNAlater solution and held at -80 degrees C until needed. As regards this clonotype: The specificity of this receptor is unknown. One end of the junction does not line up with germline, which may come from a read error.

Reading the germline V gene (reference sequence) gives CDR1 SEHNR and CDR2 FQNEAQ. The CDR3 runs 14 amino acids, cysteine and phenylalanine included. The read is trimmed to its CDR3 DNA, 42 bases read in frame from base 1. The library was generated by multiplex PCR. Sequencing instrument: Illumina HiSeq 2500. TCRbeta libraries were built by three rounds of nested PCR using primers (Table S4), following protocols modified from ARM-PCR. PCR products of 200-500 bp were gel-excised and purified with the QIAquick gel extraction kit before sequencing. Per the authors' processing: Trimmomatic was used to clean the reads, FLASH was used to merge the reads into complete CDR3 sequences, and MiTCR was used to assign the reads to V(D)J germline segments. Clonal diversity was computed as the inverse Simpson's index with VDJtools. In-frame sequences lacking a premature stop codon were counted as productive reads. TCRdb trimmed public reads at Q25 via fastp, called clones via MiXCR and kept in-frame beta chains. Duplicate CDR3 protein sequences are folded into a single record with the most common DNA and genes. The V and J calls here are based on TCRdb, not the publication. The sample table shows fewer than 120,000 distinct CDR3 sequences, and 75% to 90% are seen once. Of the sample, roughly 20% is held by the ten largest clones.

The receptor was isolated from a man aged 65 to 79 with non-small cell lung cancer. The specimen was lung tumor tissue. The chain uses TRBV7-9 and TRBJ1-1, with the D gene too uncertain to name. The CDR3: CASSFSIVGNETFF. The base sequence is TGTGCCAGCAGCTTTAGTATCGTGGGCAATGAAACTTTCTTT.